This T cell receptor beta chain was captured in a study of blood T cell repertoires in COVID-19. Across the study: The United States, Italy and Spain provided the acute and convalescent COVID-19 samples.

Original analysis: Researchers report that nucleated cell counts were estimated from reference gene primer amplification. The data were produced by immunoSEQ multiplex PCR, yet TCRdb's version contains in-frame clones alone and is incomplete. V, J and clone size were drawn from that table, and D and trimming were deduced from the DNA. The table includes roughly 250,000 clones, nearly 85% detected once. The CDR3 length is 15 residues. Looked up from germline, CDR1 is SGHTA and CDR2 is FQGNSA. V shed 5 bases and J shed 8 bases, with 16 bases lying between them. What was sequenced was peripheral blood. This clonotype originated in a human donor in a cohort sampled during active COVID-19. The chain carries TRBV7-2 and TRBJ1-6; D is unresolved. The CDR3 DNA follows: TGTGCCAGCAGCCGTGATCCGGAGGGCTATTCACCCCTCCACTTT. It codes for CASSRDPEGYSPLHF.